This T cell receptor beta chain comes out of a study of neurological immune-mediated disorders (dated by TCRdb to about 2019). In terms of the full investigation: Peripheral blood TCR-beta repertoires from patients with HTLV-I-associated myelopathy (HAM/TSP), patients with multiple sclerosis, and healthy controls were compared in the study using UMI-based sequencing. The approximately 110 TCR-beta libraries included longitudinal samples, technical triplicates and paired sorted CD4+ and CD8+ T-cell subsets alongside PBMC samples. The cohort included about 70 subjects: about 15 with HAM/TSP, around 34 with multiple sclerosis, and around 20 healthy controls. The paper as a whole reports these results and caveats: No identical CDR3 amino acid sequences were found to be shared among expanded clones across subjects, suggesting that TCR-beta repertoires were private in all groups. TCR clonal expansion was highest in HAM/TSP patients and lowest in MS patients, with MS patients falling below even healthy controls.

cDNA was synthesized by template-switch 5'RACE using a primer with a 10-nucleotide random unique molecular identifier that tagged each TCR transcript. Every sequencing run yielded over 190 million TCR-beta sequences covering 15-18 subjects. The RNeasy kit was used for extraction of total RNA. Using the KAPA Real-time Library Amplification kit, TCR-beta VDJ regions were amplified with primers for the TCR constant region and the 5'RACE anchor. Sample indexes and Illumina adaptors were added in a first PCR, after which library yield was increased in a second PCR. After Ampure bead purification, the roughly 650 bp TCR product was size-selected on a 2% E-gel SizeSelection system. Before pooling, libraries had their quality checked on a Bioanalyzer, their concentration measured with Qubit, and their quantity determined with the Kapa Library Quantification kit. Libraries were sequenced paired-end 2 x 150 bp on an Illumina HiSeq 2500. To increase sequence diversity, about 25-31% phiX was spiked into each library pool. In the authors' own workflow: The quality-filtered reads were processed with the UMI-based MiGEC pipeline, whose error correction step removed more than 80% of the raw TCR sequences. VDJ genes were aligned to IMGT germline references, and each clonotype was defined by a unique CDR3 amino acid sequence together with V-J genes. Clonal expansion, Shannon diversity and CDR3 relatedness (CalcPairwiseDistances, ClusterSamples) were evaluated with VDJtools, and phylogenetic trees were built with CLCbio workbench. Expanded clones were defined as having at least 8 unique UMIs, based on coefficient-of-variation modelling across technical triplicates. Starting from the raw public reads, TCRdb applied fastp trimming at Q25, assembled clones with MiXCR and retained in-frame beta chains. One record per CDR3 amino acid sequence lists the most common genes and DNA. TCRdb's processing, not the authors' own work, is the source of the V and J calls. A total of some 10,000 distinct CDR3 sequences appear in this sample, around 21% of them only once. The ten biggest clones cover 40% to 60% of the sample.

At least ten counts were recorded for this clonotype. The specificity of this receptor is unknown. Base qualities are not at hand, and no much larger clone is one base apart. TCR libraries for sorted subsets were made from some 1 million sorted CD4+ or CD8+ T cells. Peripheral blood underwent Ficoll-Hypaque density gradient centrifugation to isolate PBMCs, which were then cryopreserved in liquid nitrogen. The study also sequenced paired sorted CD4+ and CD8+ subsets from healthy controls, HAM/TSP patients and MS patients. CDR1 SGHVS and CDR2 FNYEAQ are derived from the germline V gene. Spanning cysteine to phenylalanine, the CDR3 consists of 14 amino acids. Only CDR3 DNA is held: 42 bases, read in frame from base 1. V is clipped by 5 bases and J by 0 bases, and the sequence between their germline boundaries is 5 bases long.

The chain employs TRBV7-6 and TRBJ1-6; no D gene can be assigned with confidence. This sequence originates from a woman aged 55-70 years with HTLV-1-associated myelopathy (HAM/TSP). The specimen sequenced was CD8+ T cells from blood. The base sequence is TGTGCCAGCAGCCCGAGCTCCTATAATTCACCCCTCCACTTT. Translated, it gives CASSPSSYNSPLHF.